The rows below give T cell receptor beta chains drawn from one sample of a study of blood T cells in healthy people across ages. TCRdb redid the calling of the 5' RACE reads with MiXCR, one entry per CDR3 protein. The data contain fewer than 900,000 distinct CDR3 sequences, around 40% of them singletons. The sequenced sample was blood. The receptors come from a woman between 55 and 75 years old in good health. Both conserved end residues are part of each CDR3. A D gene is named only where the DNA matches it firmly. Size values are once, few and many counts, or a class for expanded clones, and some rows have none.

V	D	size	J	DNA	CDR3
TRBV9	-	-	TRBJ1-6	TGTGCCAGCAGCGTATCGGGAGTGTCCGCCAATAATTCACCCCTCCACTTT	CASSVSGVSANNSPLHF
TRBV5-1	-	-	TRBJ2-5	TGCGCCAGCAGCTTGGTGGGGGCCGGGGAGACCCAGTACTTC	CASSLVGAGETQYF
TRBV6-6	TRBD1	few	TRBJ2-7	TGTGCCAGCAGTTACTCGCAGGGGGCTCCCTACGAGCAGTACTTC	CASSYSQGAPYEQYF
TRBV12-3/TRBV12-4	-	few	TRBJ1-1	TGTGCCAGCATGTTGAACACTGAAGCTTTCTTT	CASMLNTEAFF
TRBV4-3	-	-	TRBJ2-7	TGCGCCAGCAGCCCCACCGCTTTTTATCGCGAGCAGTACTTC	CASSPTAFYREQYF
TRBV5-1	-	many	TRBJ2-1	TGCGCCAGCAGCTTCACCGGGACCAATGAGCAGTTCTTC	CASSFTGTNEQFF
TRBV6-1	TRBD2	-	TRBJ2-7	TGTGCCAGCATTTGGGGGGGCGAGCAGTACTTC	CASIWGGEQYF
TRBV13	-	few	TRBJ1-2	TGTGCCAGCAGCTTATCCGGGACCAGCGAAGAGTTCGGAGAAGTAAACTATGGCTACACCTTC	CASSLSGTSEEFGEVNYGYTF
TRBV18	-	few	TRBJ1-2	TGTGCCAGCTCACCAGGTGCATCCTCTAACTATGGCTACACCTTC	CASSPGASSNYGYTF
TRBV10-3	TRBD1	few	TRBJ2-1	TGTGCCATCAGTGAAGGGACAGGGAAGGGCGAGCAGTTCTTC	CAISEGTGKGEQFF
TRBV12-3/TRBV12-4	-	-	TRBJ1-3	TGTGCCAGCAGCCCCGGAAACACCATATATTTT	CASSPGNTIYF
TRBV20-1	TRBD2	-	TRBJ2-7	TGCAGTGCTAGACGGTCGGAGCGGGAGGGAACATACGAGCAGTACTTC	CSARRSEREGTYEQYF
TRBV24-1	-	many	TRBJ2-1	TGTGCCATCGGCCGGGACGGACTATACAATGAGCAGTTCTTC	CAIGRDGLYNEQFF
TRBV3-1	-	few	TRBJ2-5	TGTGCCAGCAGCCCACCTATGGGGAGGGGGCAAGAGACCCAGTACTTC	CASSPPMGRGQETQYF
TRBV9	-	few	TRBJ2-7	TGTGCCAGCGGCACGATTGACGAGCAGTACTTC	CASGTIDEQYF
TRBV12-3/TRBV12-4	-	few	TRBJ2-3	TGTGCCAGCAGTTTCGCGCAGATTTATAGCACAGATACGCAGTATTTT	CASSFAQIYSTDTQYF
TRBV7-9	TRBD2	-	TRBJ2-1	TGTGCCAGCAGCTCTCAAATGAGCGGGAGCTCCTACAATGAGCAGTTCTTC	CASSSQMSGSSYNEQFF
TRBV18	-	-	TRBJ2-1	TGTGCCAGCTCAGACATCGGACCGCCCATTTACAATGAGCAGTTCTTC	CASSDIGPPIYNEQFF
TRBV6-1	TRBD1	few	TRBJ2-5	TGTGCCAGCAGTGAAGAGTATTTGGCAGGGGGAAGAGAGACCCAGTACTTC	CASSEEYLAGGRETQYF
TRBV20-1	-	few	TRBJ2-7	TGCAGTGCTAACCCAAGCAAGACAGCAACCTACGAGCAGTACTTC	CSANPSKTATYEQYF
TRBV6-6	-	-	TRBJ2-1	TGTGCCAGCAGATCCCAAGTGGGTGGGCAGTTCTTC	CASRSQVGGQFF
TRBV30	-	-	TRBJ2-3	TGTGCCTGGAGTGTAGGGTTGGAGGGTTCAGATACGCAGTATTTT	CAWSVGLEGSDTQYF
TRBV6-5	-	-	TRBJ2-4	TGTGCCAGCAGGGAGGGGATTCGGAGCATTCAGTACTTC	CASREGIRSIQYF
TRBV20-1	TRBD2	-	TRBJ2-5	TGCAGTGCTAGACTAGCGGGGACGCAAGAGACCCAGTACTTC	CSARLAGTQETQYF